Following are 5 T cell receptor beta chains from one sample sequenced in a study of T cell repertoires in cytomegalovirus infection. TCRdb used MiXCR to reprocess the reads, holding one entry per CDR3 protein. Altogether roughly 180,000 distinct CDR3 sequences are present, 28% being singletons, with the ten largest covering roughly 29%. The sequenced sample consisted of PBMCs. The receptor source for this set is a human donor in good health (CMV status not recorded). Some clones in this sample may be carry-over from other donors' samples.

The chain is built from TRBV29-1 and TRBJ2-7; D not resolved. Per the germline V gene, CDR1 is SQVTM and CDR2 is ANQGSEA. The CDR3 runs to 13 residues. V shed 2 bases and J shed 2 bases, with 10 bases lying between them. The CDR3 region is CSVESDQTYEQYF. The CDR3 DNA is TGCAGCGTTGAATCCGACCAGACCTACGAGCAGTACTTC.

Many counts were recorded for this clonotype. The chain recombines TRBV7-9 with TRBJ2-1, with D unclear. Germline loops: CDR1 SEHNR, CDR2 FQNEAQ (reference sequence). This CDR3 is 14 amino acids long. The germline V and J ends were trimmed by 3 bases and 8 bases, with 14 bases remaining between them. The CDR3 sequence is CASSLAVSNDEQFF. DNA for the CDR3: TGTGCCAGCAGCTTGGCGGTTTCCAACGATGAGCAGTTCTTC.

The table lists this clonotype with a few counts. The rearrangement links TRBV10-2 to TRBJ1-3, with a tentative D call TRBD1 (6 bases). From germline, CDR1 is WSHSY and CDR2 SAAADI. V was shortened by 8 bases and J by 3 bases, with 14 bases between the two germline ends. The CDR3 runs to 14 residues. The CDR3 nucleotides read TGCGCCAGCGCGCGGGGGGCGGATGGAAACACCATATATTTT. This encodes CASARGADGNTIYF.

The chain employs TRBV14 and TRBJ1-2; D remains ambiguous. Germline CDR1 is SGHDN and CDR2 is FVKESK. The CDR3 runs to 14 residues. V was pared by 4 bases and J by 8 bases, with 17 bases between. The CDR3 spells CASSPSATLNGYTF. The CDR3 nucleotides read TGTGCCAGCAGCCCTTCGGCCACTTTGAACGGCTACACCTTC.

Of note for this clonotype: At one end, the junction sequence differs from germline, possibly due to a read error. V usage is TRBV7-6 and J usage is TRBJ1-4; D is ambiguous. Germline V gene lookup returns CDR1 SGHVS and CDR2 FNYEAQ. This CDR3 comprises 13 residues. The CDR3 region has the DNA TGTGCCAGCAGCTTAGGCCAGAAAGAAAATCTGTTTTTT. Translation: CASSLGQKENLFF.